The 30 T cell receptor beta chains below were found in one sample sequenced in a study of blood T cell repertoires in COVID-19. TCRdb keeps only in-frame clones here, not all; method: immunoSEQ multiplex PCR. The data contain 150,000 to 200,000 clones, approximately 85% of them singletons. Sequenced material: peripheral blood. The origin of the receptors is a man aged 40-49 years with acute or convalescent COVID-19.

This clone was counted between two and nine times. The chain couples TRBV19 to TRBJ1-3; TRBD1 is a possible D gene (6 bases). The CDR3 totals 14 residues. V gave up 5 bases and J gave up 4 bases, with 12 bases separating them. From germline, CDR1 is LNHDA and CDR2 SQIVND (reference sequence). The CDR3 DNA reads as TGTGCCAGTAGTCCGGACAGACACGGAAACACCATATATTTT. Residues: CASSPDRHGNTIYF.

The chain recombines TRBV7-2 with TRBJ1-5; 9 bases fit TRBD1. The V and J ends lost 5 bases and 7 bases, in that order; junction bases with no gene match: 9. Germline values: CDR1 SGHTA, CDR2 FQGNSA. The CDR3 has 15 residues. The DNA of the CDR3 is TGTGCCAGCAGCCCCGGGACAGGGCCTATACAGCCCCAGCATTTT. Amino acids: CASSPGTGPIQPQHF.

To note about this clone: It is unclear where the CDR3 begins or ends on the DNA, so no DNA is shown, and the CDR3 is as TCRdb lists it. The rearrangement links TRBV27 to TRBJ2-7; the table's D call, TRBD1, was not checked against the DNA. The CDR3 contains 14 residues when both ends are counted. Germline CDR1 MNHEY, CDR2 SMNVEV (reference sequence). CDR3 loop: CASSFSGVPYEQYF.

This rearrangement joins TRBV2 to TRBJ1-2; tentatively, D is TRBD1 (6 bases). Per germline, CDR1 SNHLY and CDR2 FYNNEI. Trimming cost V 5 bases and J 3 bases, with 16 bases left between them. The CDR3 runs 15 residues. DNA of the CDR3: TGTGCCAGCAGTACCCGACAGGACCCGCACTATGGCTACACCTTC. It encodes CASSTRQDPHYGYTF. Supplemented by reference TRBV2 and TRBJ1-2, the full variable domain reads EPEVTQTPSHQVTQMGQEVILRCVPISNHLYFYWYRQILGQKVEFLVSFYNNEISEKSEIFDDQFSVERPDGSNFTLKIRSTKLEDSAMYFCASSTRQDPHYGYTFGSGTRLTVV.

V gene TRBV7-2 combines with J gene TRBJ1-2; D ambiguous. The germline V gene has CDR1 SGHTA and CDR2 FQGNSA. The germline V and J ends were trimmed by 1 base and 8 bases, with 11 bases remaining between them. CDR3 length: 13 residues. The CDR3 sequence is CASSLGGGFGYTF. In nucleotides, the CDR3 is TGTGCCAGCAGCTTAGGTGGAGGGTTCGGCTACACCTTC.

The chain combines TRBV5-4 with TRBJ2-3; 11 bases map to TRBD2. CDR1 and CDR2 (germline): SGHNT, YYREEE (reference sequence). The CDR3 is 16 residues long. The J segment lost 4 bases and the V segment lost 2 bases, leaving 6 bases of the junction unmatched. The CDR3 is CASSFPSGGTADTQYF. DNA for the CDR3: TGTGCCAGCAGCTTTCCTAGCGGGGGGACGGCAGATACGCAGTATTTT. The entire variable domain, with the rest obtained from reference TRBV5-4 and TRBJ2-3, is as follows: ETGVTQSPTHLIKTRGQQVTLRCSSQSGHNTVSWYQQALGQGPQFIFQYYREEENGRGNFPPRFSGLQFPNYSSELNVNALELDDSALYLCASSFPSGGTADTQYFGPGTRLTVL.

The chain combines TRBV4-3 with TRBJ2-3, with 12 bases matching TRBD2. The CDR3 totals 19 residues. Germline V CDR1 and CDR2: LGHNA, YSLEER. With 0 bases clipped from V and 3 bases from J, the junction kept 10 bases outside the gene matches. The CDR3 coding sequence is TGCGCCAGCAGCCAAGATTTGGCTAGCGGGGGGGCTTTAACAGATACGCAGTATTTT. Encoded protein: CASSQDLASGGALTDTQYF.

The genes are TRBV3-1 (or the pseudogene TRBV3-2) and TRBJ2-2; possible D gene TRBD2, 5 bases. The CDR3 runs to 14 residues. V was cut by 1 base and J by 5 bases, with 8 bases left in between. Germline V gene data show CDR1 as LGHDT and CDR2 as YNNKEL (reference sequence). CDR3 residues: CASSQARGTGELFF. As DNA, the CDR3 is TGTGCCAGCAGCCAAGCGCGCGGGACCGGGGAGCTGTTTTTT.

V is TRBV29-1 and J is TRBJ1-1; D uncertain. The V and J ends lost 4 bases and 1 base respectively, with 19 bases between them. Germline V gene lookup returns CDR1 SQVTM and CDR2 ANQGSEA. CDR3 length: 16 amino acids. The CDR3 region has the DNA TGCAGCGTTGCTGGTAGACTCTCCGCACCGAACACTGAAGCTTTCTTT. Its translation is CSVAGRLSAPNTEAFF.

The chain joins TRBV10-1 to TRBJ1-4, with 11 bases aligning to TRBD1. The germline V gene has CDR1 WNHNN and CDR2 SYGVQD (reference sequence). Germline trimming cut 7 bases from V and 8 bases from J; bases unmatched to any gene: 15. The CDR3 spans 17 residues. CDR3 in amino acids: CASKGHTGTGGREKLFF. Written as DNA, the CDR3 is TGCGCCAGCAAAGGTCATACCGGGACAGGGGGACGGGAAAAACTGTTTTTT.

This clone was seen once. This chain links TRBV6-1 with TRBJ1-4, with D uncertain. V gave up 1 base and J gave up 2 bases, with 20 bases separating them. Per the germline V gene, CDR1 is MNHNS and CDR2 is SASEGT. The CDR3 loop spans 19 amino acids. Written as DNA, the CDR3 is TGTGCCAGCAGTGAAGGAATGGAGGGCTCCAAGAGGACTAATGAAAAACTGTTTTTT. Amino acids: CASSEGMEGSKRTNEKLFF.

The V call is TRBV28, the J call TRBJ1-3; TRBD1 agrees at 7 bases. The ends lost 10 bases at V and 0 bases at J; junction bases unmatched: 6. The CDR3 consists of 14 residues. Germline V gene data show CDR1 as MDHEN and CDR2 as SYDVKM. The CDR3 is CATRDSSSGNTIYF. The CDR3 DNA follows: TGTGCCACTCGGGACAGCTCCTCTGGAAACACCATATATTTT.

The V call is TRBV30, the J call TRBJ2-6, with D tentatively TRBD1 (5 bases). Germline-derived CDR1 and CDR2 are GTSNPN and SVGIG (reference sequence). The CDR3 consists of 14 residues. V lost 2 bases and J lost 2, with 7 bases in between. CDR3: CAWSRGAGANVLTF. The CDR3 DNA follows: TGTGCCTGGAGTAGGGGCGCTGGGGCCAACGTCCTGACTTTC.

This clone is a singleton in its sample. The V and J genes are TRBV6-6 and TRBJ2-7; D is ambiguous. The CDR3 has 14 amino acids. Deletions cut 6 bases from V and 1 base from J, with 13 bases between. Germline assignment: CDR1 MNHNY and CDR2 SVGAGI (reference sequence). Written as DNA, the CDR3 is TGTGCCAGCAGATTAGAAGCGAAATCCTACGAGCAGTACTTC. Residues: CASRLEAKSYEQYF.

This chain uses TRBV5-1 with TRBJ2-3; 8 positions match TRBD1. V lost 4 bases and J lost 2; bases outside the gene matches: 6. The V gene's germline CDR1 is SGHRS and CDR2 YFSETQ. The length of the CDR3 is 15 residues. CDR3 nucleotides: TGCGCCAGCAGCCGGCCGGGACAGGACACAGATACGCAGTATTTT. This codes for CASSRPGQDTDTQYF.

The V and J genes are TRBV3-1 (or the pseudogene TRBV3-2) and TRBJ2-5, with D uncertain. This CDR3 region has 15 residues. Germline CDR1 is LGHDT and CDR2 is YNNKEL (reference sequence). V lost 0 bases to trimming and J lost 2 bases, with 10 bases between them. This CDR3 is CASSQERSVQETQYF. CDR3 coding DNA: TGTGCCAGCAGCCAAGAGAGATCCGTACAAGAGACCCAGTACTTC.

This clone turned up a few times. V is TRBV3-1 (or the pseudogene TRBV3-2) and J is TRBJ2-7; 7 bases match TRBD1. V dropped 4 bases and J dropped 1; count of bases not matched to a gene: 1. Germline CDR1 is LGHDT and CDR2 is YNNKEL (reference sequence). This CDR3 comprises 13 residues. The CDR3 sequence is CASSRQGSYEQYF. The CDR3 DNA reads TGTGCCAGCAGCCGACAGGGATCCTACGAGCAGTACTTC.

CDR3 in amino acids: CASSTPGLKETQYF. The DNA of the CDR3 is TGTGCCAGCAGCACACCGGGACTCAAAGAGACCCAGTACTTC. The genes are TRBV21-1 and TRBJ2-5; TRBD2 was called by the table and not checked on the DNA. TRBV21-1 is reported as a pseudogene. This CDR3 has 14 amino acids.

This clone has more than one count but fewer than ten. CDR3 amino acids: CASSQNPYNEQFF. The CDR3 coding sequence is TGTGCCAGCAGTCAGAACCCATACAATGAGCAGTTCTTC. This chain uses TRBV6-5 with TRBJ2-1; D ambiguous. Trimming shortened V by 5 bases and J by 4 bases, and 9 bases separated the two germline ends. CDR3 length equals 13 residues. Germline CDR1 reads MNHEY; CDR2 reads SVGAGI.

In regard to this clone: The junction and the germline gene differ at one end; a read error may be behind it. The V call is TRBV9, the J call TRBJ1-1, with D possibly TRBD1 on 6 matching bases. This CDR3 has 16 residues. The V gene's germline CDR1 is SGDLS and CDR2 YYNGEE. The CDR3, as DNA: TGTGCCAGCAGCGTAGGAGGGGGGGCCCTGAATACTGAAGCTTTCTTT. Its translation is CASSVGGGALNTEAFF.

The chain carries TRBV9 and TRBJ2-7; 11 bases fit TRBD2. CDR1 SGDLS and CDR2 YYNGEE come from the germline V gene. V lost 0 bases and J lost 5; bases outside the gene matches: 4. The CDR3 is 15 residues long. The CDR3, as DNA: TGTGCCAGCAGCGTAGGGGTAGCGGGGGGGAACGAGCAGTACTTC. Amino acid sequence: CASSVGVAGGNEQYF. The full variable domain, rest sourced from reference TRBV9 and TRBJ2-7, is DSGVTQTPKHLITATGQRVTLRCSPRSGDLSVYWYQQSLDQGLQFLIQYYNGEERAKGNILERFSAQQFPDLHSELNLSSLELGDSALYFCASSVGVAGGNEQYFGPGTRLTVT.

This rearrangement joins TRBV19 to TRBJ1-5, with D tentatively TRBD1 (5 bases). The CDR3 totals 13 residues. With 9 bases removed from V and 9 bases from J, the gap between germline ends came to 18 bases. Germline V lookup: CDR1 LNHDA, CDR2 SQIVND (reference sequence). The CDR3: CASSPGEALPQHF. In DNA form, the CDR3 reads TGTGCCAGCAGCCCGGGGGAGGCGTTGCCCCAGCATTTT.

The chain uses TRBV4-2 and TRBJ2-7; the match to TRBD2 covers 10 bases. This CDR3 is built from 14 residues. The trim removed 0 bases at V and 4 bases at J, leaving 0 bases unmatched. In germline, CDR1 is LGHNA, CDR2 YNFKEQ. The DNA of the CDR3 is TGTGCCAGCAGCCAAGAGACTAGCGGGTACGAGCAGTACTTC. It is translated as CASSQETSGYEQYF.

J is TRBJ2-6 and V is TRBV7-9, with 7 bases identical to TRBD1. The CDR3 loop spans 15 amino acids. Trimming cost V 8 bases and J 9 bases; bases outside gene matches: 13. Germline V gene lookup returns CDR1 SEHNR and CDR2 FQNEAQ (reference sequence). This CDR3 reads CASRKGGAGGNVLTF. The CDR3 bases are TGTGCCAGCCGAAAAGGGGGCGCAGGTGGCAACGTCCTGACTTTC.

The J gene is TRBJ1-1, the V gene TRBV5-1; D is perhaps TRBD1 (5 bases). The CDR3 spans 12 residues. V lost 4 bases and J lost 6, with 10 bases in between. Germline values: CDR1 SGHRS, CDR2 YFSETQ. In DNA form, the CDR3 reads TGCGCCAGCAGCCGGGGGGGTTCTGAAGCTTTCTTT. It specifies CASSRGGSEAFF.

This CDR3 is CASSLGTVEAFF. In DNA, the CDR3 is TGTGCCAGCAGCCTCGGGACAGTTGAAGCTTTCTTT. V gene TRBV5-6 combines with J gene TRBJ1-1, with 7 bases aligning to TRBD1. CDR3 size: 12 residues. Germline lookup yields CDR1 SGHDT and CDR2 YYEEEE. V was pared by 4 bases and J by 7 bases, with 4 bases of the junction left unmatched.

The chain uses TRBV5-5 and TRBJ1-1, with 7 positions matching TRBD1. This CDR3 spans 13 amino acids. V shed 4 bases and J 4 bases; nucleotides not matched to a gene: 4. Germline V gives CDR1 SGHKS, CDR2 YYEKEE (reference sequence). The CDR3 here is CASSPDRATEAFF. DNA for the CDR3: TGTGCCAGCAGCCCCGACAGGGCCACTGAAGCTTTCTTT.

The chain combines TRBV6-1 with TRBJ1-1, with D possibly matching TRBD1 (5 bases). The CDR3 has 15 amino acids. Germline loops: CDR1 MNHNS, CDR2 SASEGT. Between the trimmed V and J ends, which lost 1 base and 6 bases, there was a span of 15 bases. CDR3 DNA sequence: TGTGCCAGCAGTGAAGATCGCGGGGGAGGAGCTGAAGCTTTCTTT. Protein sequence: CASSEDRGGGAEAFF.

The V gene is TRBV10-2, the J gene TRBJ2-7; 10 positions agree with TRBD1. The CDR3 length is 14 residues. Germline V CDR1 and CDR2: WSHSY, SAAADI. V dropped 8 bases and J dropped 1; count of bases not matched to a gene: 5. CDR3 sequence (DNA): TGCGCCAGCTGGGGACAGGGGTTGTCCTACGAGCAGTACTTC. Amino acids: CASWGQGLSYEQYF.

This clone came up a few times. CDR3 loop: CATSDPRDRNYGYTF. As DNA, the CDR3 is TGTGCCACCAGTGACCCTCGGGACAGGAACTATGGCTACACCTTC. The chain uses TRBV24-1 and TRBJ1-2; 8 nucleotides align to TRBD1. CDR1 and CDR2 (germline): KGHDR, SFDVKD. V lost 4 bases to trimming and J lost 2 bases; unmatched junction nucleotides: 5. CDR3 length: 15 residues.